The 15 T cell receptor beta chains below were found in one sample sequenced in a study of T cells after yellow fever vaccination (dated by TCRdb to about 2019). According to the study, the label for this sample's treatment or condition signals: live attenuated yellow fever vaccine strain. The library was made by 5' RACE. Reads for this sample came from an Illumina NovaSeq 6000. TCRdb passed the public sequencing reads through fastp at Q25 and MiXCR, retaining productive beta sequences. Every CDR3 protein is listed once, alongside the most common genes and DNA of its rows. The sample records 50,000 to 75,000 distinct CDR3 sequences, 5.5% to 6% of which are singletons. The ten most abundant clones make up roughly a third of the sample. Specimen: PBMCs, either bulk or a sorted T-cell subset (CD4+, CD8+, memory, or dextramer-sorted; not recorded which), collected on the day of the yellow fever booster vaccination. These receptors came from a man in his late teens or twenties who received the YFV17D yellow fever vaccine.

This clonotype was counted ten times or more. This CDR3 reads CASTGTGGVYGYTF. The CDR3 region has the DNA TGTGCCAGCACCGGGACAGGGGGAGTCTATGGCTACACCTTC. The V call is TRBV12-3 or TRBV12-4, the J call TRBJ1-2; 11 bases are shared with TRBD1. V lost 7 bases and J lost 4; bases outside the gene matches: 5. The CDR3 sequence is 14 residues long.

This clonotype came up many times. CDR3 in amino acids: CAGTGVYGYTF. DNA for the CDR3: TGTGCCGGGACAGGGGTCTATGGCTACACCTTC. The rearrangement joins TRBV6-5 to TRBJ1-2; 10 positions match TRBD1. The trim removed 11 bases at V and 4 bases at J, leaving 1 base unmatched. The CDR3 has 11 amino acids. CDR1 and CDR2 from the germline V gene are MNHEY and SVGAGI.

The genes are TRBV11-1 and TRBJ1-5; D is unclear. The CDR3 is 13 amino acids. V gave up 9 bases and J gave up 4 bases, with 13 bases separating them. Germline values: CDR1 SGHAT, CDR2 FQDESV (reference sequence). CDR3 sequence reads: CASSRGRNQPQHF. The DNA for the CDR3 is TGTGCCAGTTCGCGGGGTAGGAATCAGCCCCAGCATTTT.

In its sample, this clonotype was seen a few times. This sequence joins TRBV30 and TRBJ2-1; unclear D gene. Trimming took 2 bases from V and 6 from J, leaving 5 bases between them. The CDR3 has 11 residues. Looked up from germline, CDR1 is GTSNPN and CDR2 is SVGIG (reference sequence). The CDR3 loop is CAWSPLNEQFF. In DNA form, the CDR3 reads TGTGCCTGGAGTCCCCTCAATGAGCAGTTCTTC.

This clonotype was found many times. The V and J genes are TRBV6-2 or TRBV6-3 and TRBJ2-5; TRBD2 is a possible D gene (6 bases). V was shortened by 2 bases and J by 5 bases, with 9 bases between the two germline ends. The germline V gene has CDR1 MNHEY and CDR2 SVGEGT. The CDR3 is 13 amino acids. CDR3 sequence reads: CASSYGGEETQYF. The CDR3 coding sequence is TGTGCCAGCAGTTACGGCGGGGAGGAGACCCAGTACTTC.

This clonotype was observed many times. The chain recombines TRBV4-3 with TRBJ2-5, with a weak D call TRBD1 (5 bases). Germline CDR1 LGHNA, CDR2 YSLEER. The CDR3 is 17 residues long. Trimming stripped 4 bases from V and 0 bases from J, with 18 bases between. The CDR3 sequence: CASSPDISRDYQETQYF. In nucleotides, the CDR3 is TGCGCCAGCAGCCCAGACATTTCCAGGGATTACCAAGAGACCCAGTACTTC.

This clonotype was recorded many times. V gene TRBV5-1 combines with J gene TRBJ2-3; maybe TRBD2 (6 bases). V gave up 2 bases and J gave up 4 bases, with 8 bases separating them. This CDR3 spans 13 amino acids. Germline V CDR1 and CDR2: SGHRS, YFSETQ. CDR3 in DNA: TGCGCCAGCAGCTTAGCGGGCCCAGATACGCAGTATTTT. It is translated as CASSLAGPDTQYF.

This clonotype was counted a few times. The chain combines TRBV5-5 with TRBJ1-2; tentative D call: TRBD1 (5 bases). The CDR3 consists of 16 residues. Germline V gene sequence: CDR1 SGHKS, CDR2 YYEKEE (reference sequence). V gave up 0 bases and J gave up 2 bases, with 14 bases separating them. In DNA form, the CDR3 reads TGTGCCAGCAGCTTGGCGGAGGGACGGGGCAACTATGGCTACACCTTC. The encoded protein is CASSLAEGRGNYGYTF. The full variable domain, rest sourced from reference TRBV5-5 and TRBJ1-2, is DAGVTQSPTHLIKTRGQQVTLRCSPISGHKSVSWYQQVLGQGPQFIFQYYEKEERGRGNFPDRFSARQFPNYSSELNVNALLLGDSALYLCASSLAEGRGNYGYTFGSGTRLTVV.

This clonotype was observed many times. The chain employs TRBV20-1 and TRBJ2-5; the D is unclear. The CDR3 runs to 14 residues. The germline V and J ends were trimmed by 1 base and 4 bases, with 13 bases remaining between them. Germline V lookup: CDR1 DFQATT, CDR2 SNEGSKA (reference sequence). Here the CDR3 reads CSARAIGPRETQYF. The CDR3 DNA follows: TGCAGTGCTAGAGCTATAGGACCCCGAGAGACCCAGTACTTC.

Worth noting for this clonotype: The germline gene is not matched at one end of the junction; a read error may be the cause. The DNA of the CDR3 is TGTGCCAGCAGCGGGGGGCCTACCTCCTACAATGAGCTGTTCTTC. Encoded protein: CASSGGPTSYNELFF. This chain joins TRBV9 and TRBJ2-1, with D perhaps TRBD1 (6 bases). This CDR3 is 15 amino acids long. Looked up from germline, CDR1 is SGDLS and CDR2 is YYNGEE.

In this sample, this clonotype turned up a few times. V is TRBV15 and J is TRBJ1-5; D remains ambiguous. Germline CDR1 and CDR2: LNHNV and YYDKDF (reference sequence). The CDR3 extends over 8 amino acids. The CDR3 DNA follows: TGTAGCAATCAGCCCCAGCATTTT. The encoded protein is CSNQPQHF.

This clonotype appeared a few times. J is TRBJ1-1 and V is TRBV12-3 or TRBV12-4; D is unclear. V was shortened by 6 bases and J by 3 bases, with 8 bases between the two germline ends. There are 12 residues in the CDR3. The CDR3, as DNA: TGTGCCAGCAGCCCCGGTTACACTGAAGCTTTCTTT. This translates into CASSPGYTEAFF.

This clonotype was picked up a small number of times. The gene calls are TRBV11-3 and TRBJ2-1; 10 nucleotides agree with TRBD2. J was trimmed by 6 bases and V by 5 bases; bases with no gene match: 7. The germline V gene encodes CDR1 SGHNT and CDR2 YENEEA. The CDR3 runs to 15 residues. DNA for the CDR3: TGTGCCAGCAGCCCCAGCGGGGGGGTGGTCAATGAGCAGTTCTTC. Protein sequence: CASSPSGGVVNEQFF.

This clonotype was observed many times. The chain has TRBV7-9 and TRBJ2-5, with TRBD1 matching over 9 bases. Germline V lookup: CDR1 SEHNR, CDR2 FQNEAQ (reference sequence). The CDR3 spans 14 residues. V lost 5 bases and J lost 3; bases outside the gene matches: 4. CDR3 amino acids: CASSRRTGEETQYF. CDR3 bases: TGTGCCAGCAGCCGTAGGACAGGGGAAGAGACCCAGTACTTC.

This clonotype came up many times. The V and J genes are TRBV6-4 and TRBJ1-1; D not certain. The germline V and J ends were trimmed by 4 bases and 1 base, with 13 bases remaining between them. Germline V gives CDR1 MRHNA, CDR2 SNTAGT. The CDR3 is 15 amino acids. Here the CDR3 DNA reads TGTGCCAGCAGTGTAAGTCCGGCTGGGAACACTGAAGCTTTCTTT. Its protein product is CASSVSPAGNTEAFF.